The 2 T cell receptor beta chains listed next were all sequenced from one sample in a study of OX40 agonist ivuxolimab in advanced cancers. The repertoire was sequenced with immunoSEQ multiplex PCR; TCRdb's copy has only in-frame clones and lacks some. Of some 64,000 clones listed, under 95% are singletons. The sequenced sample was CD4+ or CD8+ T cells sorted from blood, obtained in a trial of the OX40 agonist ivuxolimab. The receptors derive from an adult with an advanced solid tumor such as melanoma, head and neck, liver or kidney cancer.

The chain employs TRBV9 and TRBJ1-2; a weak D match, TRBD1 (6 bases). Trimming cost V 0 bases and J 6 bases, with 12 bases left between them. Per germline, CDR1 SGDLS and CDR2 YYNGEE. This CDR3 region has 14 residues. The CDR3: CASSVVGGGNGYTF. DNA for the CDR3: TGTGCCAGCAGCGTAGTTGGAGGGGGGAATGGCTACACCTTC.

V is TRBV11-2 and J is TRBJ2-1; D is possibly TRBD2 (6 bases). Germline values: CDR1 SGHAT, CDR2 FQNNGV. V dropped 1 base and J dropped 9 bases, with 10 bases sitting between them. This CDR3 comprises 13 residues. CDR3 nucleotides: TGTGCCAGCAGCTTAGGGGGGGTTGGTGAGCAGTTCTTC. This sequence encodes CASSLGGVGEQFF.